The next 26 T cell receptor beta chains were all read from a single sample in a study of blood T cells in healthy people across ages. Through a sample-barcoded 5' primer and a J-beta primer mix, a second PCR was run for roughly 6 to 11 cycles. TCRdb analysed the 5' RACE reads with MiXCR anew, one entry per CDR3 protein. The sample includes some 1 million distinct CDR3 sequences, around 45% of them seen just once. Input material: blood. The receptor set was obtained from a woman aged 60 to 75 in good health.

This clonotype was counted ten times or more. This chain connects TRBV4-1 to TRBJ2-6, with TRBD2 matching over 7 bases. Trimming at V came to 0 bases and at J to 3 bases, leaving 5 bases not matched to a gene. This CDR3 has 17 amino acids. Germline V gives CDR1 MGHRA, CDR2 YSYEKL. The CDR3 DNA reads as TGCGCCAGCAGCCAAGACTATCGGGGGGTTGGGGCCAACGTCCTGACTTTC. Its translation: CASSQDYRGVGANVLTF.

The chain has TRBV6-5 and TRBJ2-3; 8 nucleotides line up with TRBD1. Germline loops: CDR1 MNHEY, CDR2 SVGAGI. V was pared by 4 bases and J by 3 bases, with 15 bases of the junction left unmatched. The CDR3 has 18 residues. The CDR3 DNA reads TGTGCCAGCAGTTCCGTAGTCCCGACAGGGGAAATGACAGATACGCAGTATTTT. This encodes CASSSVVPTGEMTDTQYF.

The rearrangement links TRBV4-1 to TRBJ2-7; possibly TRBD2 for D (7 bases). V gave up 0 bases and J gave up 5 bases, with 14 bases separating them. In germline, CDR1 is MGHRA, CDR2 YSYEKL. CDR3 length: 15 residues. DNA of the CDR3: TGCGCCAGCAGCCAAGAGGGGGGGGGCGTTAACGAGCAGTACTTC. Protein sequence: CASSQEGGGVNEQYF.

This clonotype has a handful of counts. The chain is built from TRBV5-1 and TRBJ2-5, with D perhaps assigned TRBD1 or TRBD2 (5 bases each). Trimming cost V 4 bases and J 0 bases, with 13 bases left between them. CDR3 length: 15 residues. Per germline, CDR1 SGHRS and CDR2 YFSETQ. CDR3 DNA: TGCGCCAGCAGCCCGGGGCTTTCGTACCAAGAGACCCAGTACTTC. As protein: CASSPGLSYQETQYF.

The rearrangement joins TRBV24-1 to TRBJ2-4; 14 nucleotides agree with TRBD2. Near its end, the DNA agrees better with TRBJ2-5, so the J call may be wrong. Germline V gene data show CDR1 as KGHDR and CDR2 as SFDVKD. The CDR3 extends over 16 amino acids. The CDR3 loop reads CATTMTSGRAGETQYF. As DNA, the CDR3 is TGTGCCACCACCATGACTAGCGGGAGGGCCGGGGAGACCCAGTACTTC.

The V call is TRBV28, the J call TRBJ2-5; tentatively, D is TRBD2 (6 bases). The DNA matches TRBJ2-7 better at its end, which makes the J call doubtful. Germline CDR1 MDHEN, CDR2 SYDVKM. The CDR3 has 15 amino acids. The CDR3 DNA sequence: TGTGCCAGCAGTTCCCTCGGGGGTGTAAGGGGCGAGCAGTACTTC. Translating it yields CASSSLGGVRGEQYF.

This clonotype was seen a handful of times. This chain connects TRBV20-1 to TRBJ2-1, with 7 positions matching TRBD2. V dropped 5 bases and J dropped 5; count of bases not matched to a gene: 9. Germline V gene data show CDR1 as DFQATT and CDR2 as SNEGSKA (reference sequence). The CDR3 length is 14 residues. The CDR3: CSAGLLAPDNEQFF. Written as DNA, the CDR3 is TGCAGTGCTGGTCTACTAGCGCCAGACAATGAGCAGTTCTTC.

Written as DNA, the CDR3 is TGCAGTGCTAGAGTATTAGCCCACACAGATACGCAGTATTTT. This encodes CSARVLAHTDTQYF. The chain links TRBV20-1 to TRBJ2-3; D unclear. V was trimmed by 1 base and J by 2 bases, leaving 10 bases between them. This CDR3 is built from 14 residues. CDR1 is DFQATT and CDR2 is SNEGSKA in the germline V gene (reference sequence).

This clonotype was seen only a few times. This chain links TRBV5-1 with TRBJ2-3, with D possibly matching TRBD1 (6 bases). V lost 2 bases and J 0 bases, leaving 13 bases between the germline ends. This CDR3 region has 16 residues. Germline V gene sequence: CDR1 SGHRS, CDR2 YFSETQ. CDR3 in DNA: TGCGCCAGCAGCTTACCGGGACAAGCTAGCACAGATACGCAGTATTTT. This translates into CASSLPGQASTDTQYF.

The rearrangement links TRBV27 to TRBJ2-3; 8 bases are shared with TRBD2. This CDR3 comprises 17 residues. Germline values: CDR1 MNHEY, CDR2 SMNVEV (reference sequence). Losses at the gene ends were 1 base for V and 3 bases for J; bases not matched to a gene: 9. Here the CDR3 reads CASSLFSGTSGTDTQYF. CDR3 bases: TGTGCCAGCAGTTTATTCAGTGGGACTAGTGGGACAGATACGCAGTATTTT.

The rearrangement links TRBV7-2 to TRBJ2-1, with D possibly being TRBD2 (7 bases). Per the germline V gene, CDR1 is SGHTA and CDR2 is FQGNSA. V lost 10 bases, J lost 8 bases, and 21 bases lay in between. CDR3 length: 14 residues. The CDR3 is CATSRGAEGDEQFF. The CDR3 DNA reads TGTGCCACCTCACGGGGGGCCGAAGGAGATGAGCAGTTCTTC.

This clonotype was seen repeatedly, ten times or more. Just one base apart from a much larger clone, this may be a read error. The CDR3 protein is CASSFAAASYNEQYF. The CDR3 region has the DNA TGTGCCAGCAGCTTCGCAGCGGCTTCCTACAATGAGCAGTACTTC. This chain links TRBV7-8 with TRBJ2-1, with D possibly TRBD2 on 5 matching bases. Matching the DNA end better, TRBJ2-7 makes the J call doubtful. CDR3 length: 15 residues. Germline V gives CDR1 SGHVS, CDR2 FQNEAQ.

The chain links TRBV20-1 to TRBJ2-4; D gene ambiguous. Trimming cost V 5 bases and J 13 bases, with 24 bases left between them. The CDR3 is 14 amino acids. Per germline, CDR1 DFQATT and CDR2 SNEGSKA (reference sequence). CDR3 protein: CSAVTQGSPMVQYF. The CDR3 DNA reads TGCAGTGCTGTCACACAAGGGTCCCCGATGGTGCAGTACTTC.

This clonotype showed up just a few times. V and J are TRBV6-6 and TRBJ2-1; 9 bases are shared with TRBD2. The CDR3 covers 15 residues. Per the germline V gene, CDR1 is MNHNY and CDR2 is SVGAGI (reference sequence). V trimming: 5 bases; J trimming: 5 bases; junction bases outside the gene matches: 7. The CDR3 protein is CASSTTSGHHNEQFF. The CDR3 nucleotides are TGTGCCAGCAGTACGACTAGCGGACATCACAATGAGCAGTTCTTC.

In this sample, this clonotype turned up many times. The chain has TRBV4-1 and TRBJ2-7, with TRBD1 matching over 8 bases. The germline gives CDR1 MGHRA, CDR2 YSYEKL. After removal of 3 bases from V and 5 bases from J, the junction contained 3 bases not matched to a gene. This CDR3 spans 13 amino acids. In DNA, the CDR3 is TGCGCCAGCAGCCACAGGGGGCAGGACGAGCAGTACTTC. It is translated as CASSHRGQDEQYF.

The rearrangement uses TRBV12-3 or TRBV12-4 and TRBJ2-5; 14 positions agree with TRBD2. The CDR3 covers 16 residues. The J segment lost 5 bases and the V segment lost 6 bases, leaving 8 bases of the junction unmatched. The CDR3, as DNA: TGTGCCAGCAGCAGCCGCGGGACTAGCGGGAGTGAGACCCAGTACTTC. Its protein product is CASSSRGTSGSETQYF.

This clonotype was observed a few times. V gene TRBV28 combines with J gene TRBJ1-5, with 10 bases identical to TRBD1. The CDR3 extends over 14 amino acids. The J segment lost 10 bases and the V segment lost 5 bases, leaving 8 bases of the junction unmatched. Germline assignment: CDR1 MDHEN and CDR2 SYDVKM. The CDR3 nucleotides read TGTGCCAGCAGTATCCTGACAGGGGGCTATCCCCAGCATTTT. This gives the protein CASSILTGGYPQHF.

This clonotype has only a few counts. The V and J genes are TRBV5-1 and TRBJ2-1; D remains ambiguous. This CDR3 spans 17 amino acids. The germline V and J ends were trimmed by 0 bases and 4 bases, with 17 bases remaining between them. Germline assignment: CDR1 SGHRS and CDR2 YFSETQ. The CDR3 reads CASSLESIGRRYNEQFF. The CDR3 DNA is TGCGCCAGCAGCTTGGAGTCAATAGGCAGGAGATACAATGAGCAGTTCTTC. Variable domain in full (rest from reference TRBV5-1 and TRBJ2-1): KAGVTQTPRYLIKTRGQQVTLSCSPISGHRSVSWYQQTPGQGLQFLFEYFSETQRNKGNFPGRFSGRQFSNSRSEMNVSTLELGDSALYLCASSLESIGRRYNEQFFGPGTRLTVL.

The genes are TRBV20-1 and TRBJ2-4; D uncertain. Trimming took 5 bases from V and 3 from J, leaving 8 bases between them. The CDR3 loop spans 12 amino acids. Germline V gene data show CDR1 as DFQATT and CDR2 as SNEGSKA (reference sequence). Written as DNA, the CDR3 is TGCAGTGCTTCCATTGTCAAAAACATTCAGTACTTC. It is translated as CSASIVKNIQYF.

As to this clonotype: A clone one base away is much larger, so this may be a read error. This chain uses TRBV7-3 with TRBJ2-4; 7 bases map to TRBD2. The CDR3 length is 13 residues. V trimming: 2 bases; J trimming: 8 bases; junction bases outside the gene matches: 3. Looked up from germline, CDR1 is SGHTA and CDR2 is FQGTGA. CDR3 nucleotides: TGTGCCAGCAGCTTAGCGGGGGAAGACATTCAGTACTTC. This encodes CASSLAGEDIQYF.

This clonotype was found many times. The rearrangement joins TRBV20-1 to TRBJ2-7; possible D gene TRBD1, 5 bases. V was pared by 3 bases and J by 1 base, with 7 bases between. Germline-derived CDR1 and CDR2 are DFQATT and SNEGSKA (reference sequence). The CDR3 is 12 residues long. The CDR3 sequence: CSARRQSYEQYF. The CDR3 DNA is TGCAGTGCTAGGAGACAGTCCTACGAGCAGTACTTC.

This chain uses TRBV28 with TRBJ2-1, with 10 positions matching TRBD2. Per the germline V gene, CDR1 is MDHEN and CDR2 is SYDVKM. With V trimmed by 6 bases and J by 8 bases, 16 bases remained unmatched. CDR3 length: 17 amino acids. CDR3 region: CASRRPPGLAVGYEQFF. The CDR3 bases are TGTGCCAGCAGACGACCGCCTGGACTAGCGGTTGGGTATGAGCAGTTCTTC.

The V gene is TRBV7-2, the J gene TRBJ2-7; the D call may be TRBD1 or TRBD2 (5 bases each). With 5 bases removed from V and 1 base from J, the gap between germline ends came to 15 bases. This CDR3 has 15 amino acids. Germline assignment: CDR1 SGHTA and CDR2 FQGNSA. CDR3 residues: CASSPGPYYSYEQYF. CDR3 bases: TGTGCCAGCAGCCCGGGACCATACTATTCCTACGAGCAGTACTTC. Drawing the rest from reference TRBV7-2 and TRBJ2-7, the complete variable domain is GAGVSQSPSNKVTEKGKDVELRCDPISGHTALYWYRQSLGQGLEFLIYFQGNSAPDKSGLPSDRFSAERTGGSVSTLTIQRTQQEDSAVYLCASSPGPYYSYEQYFGPGTRLTVT.

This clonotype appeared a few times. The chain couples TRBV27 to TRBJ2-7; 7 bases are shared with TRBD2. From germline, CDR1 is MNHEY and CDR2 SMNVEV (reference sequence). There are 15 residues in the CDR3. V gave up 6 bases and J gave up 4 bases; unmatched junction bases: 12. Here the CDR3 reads CASSLLGGSWYEQYF. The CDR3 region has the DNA TGTGCCAGCAGCCTCTTGGGCGGGAGTTGGTACGAGCAGTACTTC.

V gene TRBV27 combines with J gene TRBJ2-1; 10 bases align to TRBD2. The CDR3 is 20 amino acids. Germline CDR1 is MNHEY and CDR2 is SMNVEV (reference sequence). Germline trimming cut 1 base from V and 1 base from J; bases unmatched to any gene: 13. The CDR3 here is CASSLYPALELAGSYNEQFF. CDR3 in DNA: TGTGCCAGCAGTTTATACCCCGCGTTGGAACTAGCGGGATCCTACAATGAGCAGTTCTTC.

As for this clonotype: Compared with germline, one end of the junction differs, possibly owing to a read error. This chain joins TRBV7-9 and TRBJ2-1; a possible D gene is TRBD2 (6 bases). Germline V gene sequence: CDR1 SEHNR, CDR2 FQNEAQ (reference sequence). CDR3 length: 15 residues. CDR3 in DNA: TGTGCCAGCAGCCCCGGGGACTTAACCAACAATGGGCAGTTCTTC. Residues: CASSPGDLTNNGQFF.